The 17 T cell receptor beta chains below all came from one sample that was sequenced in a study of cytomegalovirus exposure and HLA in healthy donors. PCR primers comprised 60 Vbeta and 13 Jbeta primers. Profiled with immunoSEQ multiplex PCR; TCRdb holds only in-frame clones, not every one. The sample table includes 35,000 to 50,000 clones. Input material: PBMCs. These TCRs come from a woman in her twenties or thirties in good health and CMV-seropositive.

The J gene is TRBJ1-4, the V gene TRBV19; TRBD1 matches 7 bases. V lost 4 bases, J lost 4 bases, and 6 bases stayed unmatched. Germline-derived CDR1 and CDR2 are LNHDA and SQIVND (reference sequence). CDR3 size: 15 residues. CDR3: CASSNRQGGNEKLFF. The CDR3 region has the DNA TGTGCCAGTAGTAATCGACAGGGAGGTAATGAAAAACTGTTTTTT.

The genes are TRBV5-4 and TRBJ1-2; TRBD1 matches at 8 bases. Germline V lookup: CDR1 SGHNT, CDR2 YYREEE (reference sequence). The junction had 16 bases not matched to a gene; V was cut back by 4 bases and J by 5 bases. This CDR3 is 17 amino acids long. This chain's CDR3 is CASSPRTGKGLGYGYTF. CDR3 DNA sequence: TGTGCCAGCAGCCCTAGGACAGGGAAGGGCCTGGGGTATGGCTACACCTTC. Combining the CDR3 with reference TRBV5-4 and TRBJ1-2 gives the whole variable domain ETGVTQSPTHLIKTRGQQVTLRCSSQSGHNTVSWYQQALGQGPQFIFQYYREEENGRGNFPPRFSGLQFPNYSSELNVNALELDDSALYLCASSPRTGKGLGYGYTFGSGTRLTVV.

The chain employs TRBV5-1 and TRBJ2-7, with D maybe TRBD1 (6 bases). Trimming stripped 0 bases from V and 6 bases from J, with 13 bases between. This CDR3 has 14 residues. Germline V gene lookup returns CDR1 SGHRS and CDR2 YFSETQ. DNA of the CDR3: TGCGCCAGCAGCTTGGGGTCAGGGGCGCCCGAGCAGTACTTC. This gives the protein CASSLGSGAPEQYF.

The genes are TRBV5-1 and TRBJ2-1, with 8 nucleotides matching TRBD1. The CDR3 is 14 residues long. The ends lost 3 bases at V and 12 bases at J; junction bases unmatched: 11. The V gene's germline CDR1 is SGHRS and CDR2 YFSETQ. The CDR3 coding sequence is TGCGCCAGCAGCTCACCCTCTAATACAGGGGGGCAGTTCTTC. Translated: CASSSPSNTGGQFF.

The CDR3 spells CASSLETSGGYEQYF. The DNA for the CDR3 is TGCGCCAGCAGCTTGGAGACTAGCGGGGGATACGAGCAGTACTTC. The genes are TRBV5-1 and TRBJ2-7, with TRBD2 matching over 12 bases. Germline CDR1 and CDR2: SGHRS and YFSETQ. The CDR3 has 15 amino acids. With 0 bases clipped from V and 4 bases from J, the junction kept 2 bases outside the gene matches.

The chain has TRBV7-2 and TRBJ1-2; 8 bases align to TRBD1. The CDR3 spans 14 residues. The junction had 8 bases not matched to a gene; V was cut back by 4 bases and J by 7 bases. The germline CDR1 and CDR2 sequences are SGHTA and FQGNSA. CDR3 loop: CASSSRPDRVGYTF. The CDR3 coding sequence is TGTGCCAGCAGCTCCAGACCGGACAGGGTTGGCTACACCTTC.

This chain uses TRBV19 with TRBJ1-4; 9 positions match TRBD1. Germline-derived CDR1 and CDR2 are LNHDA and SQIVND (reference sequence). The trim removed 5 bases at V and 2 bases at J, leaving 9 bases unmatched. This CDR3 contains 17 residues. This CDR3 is CASSPRTGAGTNEKLFF. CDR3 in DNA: TGTGCCAGTAGTCCACGGACAGGGGCCGGGACTAATGAAAAACTGTTTTTT. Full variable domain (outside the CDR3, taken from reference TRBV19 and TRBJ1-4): DGGITQSPKYLFRKEGQNVTLSCEQNLNHDAMYWYRQDPGQGLRLIYYSQIVNDFQKGDIAEGYSVSREKKESFPLTVTSAQKNPTAFYLCASSPRTGAGTNEKLFFGSGTQLSVL.

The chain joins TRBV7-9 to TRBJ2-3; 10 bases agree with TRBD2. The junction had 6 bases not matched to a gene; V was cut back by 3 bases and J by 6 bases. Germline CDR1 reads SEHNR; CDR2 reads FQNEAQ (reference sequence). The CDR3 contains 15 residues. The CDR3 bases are TGTGCCAGCAGCTTGAGCGGGGGGGATGGGGATACGCAGTATTTT. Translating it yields CASSLSGGDGDTQYF.

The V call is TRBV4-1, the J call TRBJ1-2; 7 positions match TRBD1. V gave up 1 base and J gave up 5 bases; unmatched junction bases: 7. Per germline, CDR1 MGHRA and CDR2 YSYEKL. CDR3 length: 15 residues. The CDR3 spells CASSQAQGDGYGYTF. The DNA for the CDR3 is TGCGCCAGCAGCCAAGCGCAGGGGGATGGTTATGGCTACACCTTC.

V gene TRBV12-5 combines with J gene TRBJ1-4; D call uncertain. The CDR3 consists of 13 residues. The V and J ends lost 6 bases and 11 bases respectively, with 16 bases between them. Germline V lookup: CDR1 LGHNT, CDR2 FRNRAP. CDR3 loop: CASGPQTALKLFF. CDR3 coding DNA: TGTGCTAGTGGCCCCCAGACTGCCCTGAAACTGTTTTTT.

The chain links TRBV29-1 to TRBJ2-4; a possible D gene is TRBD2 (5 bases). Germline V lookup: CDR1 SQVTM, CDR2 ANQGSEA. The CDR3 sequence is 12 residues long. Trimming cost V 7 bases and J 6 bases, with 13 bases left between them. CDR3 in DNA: TGCAGCGGCGGGCCACGAGGAAACATTCAGTACTTC. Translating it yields CSGGPRGNIQYF.

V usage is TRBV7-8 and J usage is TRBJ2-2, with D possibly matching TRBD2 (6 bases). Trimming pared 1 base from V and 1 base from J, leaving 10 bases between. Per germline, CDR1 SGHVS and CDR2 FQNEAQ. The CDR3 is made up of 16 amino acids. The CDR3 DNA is TGTGCCAGCAGCTTAGGTTCAGCGGGGAACACCGGGGAGCTGTTTTTT. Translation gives CASSLGSAGNTGELFF.

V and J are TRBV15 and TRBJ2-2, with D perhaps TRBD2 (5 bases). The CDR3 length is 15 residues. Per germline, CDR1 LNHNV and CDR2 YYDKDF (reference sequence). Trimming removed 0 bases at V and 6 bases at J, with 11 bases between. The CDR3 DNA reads TGTGCCACCAGCAGAGATAGGGAGAGTCCCGGGGAGCTGTTTTTT. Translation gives CATSRDRESPGELFF.

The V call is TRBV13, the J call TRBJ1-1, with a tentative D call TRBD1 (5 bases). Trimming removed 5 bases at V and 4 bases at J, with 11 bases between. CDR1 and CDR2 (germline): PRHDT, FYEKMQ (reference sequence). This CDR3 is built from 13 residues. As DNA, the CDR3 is TGTGCCAGCAGCCAGGGTTTTCGCACTGAAGCTTTCTTT. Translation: CASSQGFRTEAFF.

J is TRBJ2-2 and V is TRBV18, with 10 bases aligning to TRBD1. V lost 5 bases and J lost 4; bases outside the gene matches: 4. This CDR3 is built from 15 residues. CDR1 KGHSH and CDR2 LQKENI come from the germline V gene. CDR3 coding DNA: TGTGCCAGCTCATTGGGACAGGGGAGCACCGGGGAGCTGTTTTTT. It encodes CASSLGQGSTGELFF. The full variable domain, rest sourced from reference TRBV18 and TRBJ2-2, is NAGVMQNPRHLVRRRGQEARLRCSPMKGHSHVYWYRQLPEEGLKFMVYLQKENIIDESGMPKERFSAEFPKEGPSILRIQQVVRGDSAAYFCASSLGQGSTGELFFGEGSRLTVL.

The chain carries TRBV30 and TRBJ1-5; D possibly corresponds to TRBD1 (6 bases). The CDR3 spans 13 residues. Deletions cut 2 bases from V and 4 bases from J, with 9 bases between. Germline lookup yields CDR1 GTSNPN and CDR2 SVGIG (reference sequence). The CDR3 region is CAWSKQGNQPQHF. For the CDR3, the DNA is TGTGCCTGGAGTAAACAGGGAAATCAGCCCCAGCATTTT.

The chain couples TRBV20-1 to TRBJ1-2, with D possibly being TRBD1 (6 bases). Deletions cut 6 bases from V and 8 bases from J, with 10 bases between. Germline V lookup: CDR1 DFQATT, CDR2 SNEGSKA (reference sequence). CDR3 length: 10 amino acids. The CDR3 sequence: CSARTEGYTF. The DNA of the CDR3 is TGCAGTGCGAGGACAGAAGGCTACACCTTC.